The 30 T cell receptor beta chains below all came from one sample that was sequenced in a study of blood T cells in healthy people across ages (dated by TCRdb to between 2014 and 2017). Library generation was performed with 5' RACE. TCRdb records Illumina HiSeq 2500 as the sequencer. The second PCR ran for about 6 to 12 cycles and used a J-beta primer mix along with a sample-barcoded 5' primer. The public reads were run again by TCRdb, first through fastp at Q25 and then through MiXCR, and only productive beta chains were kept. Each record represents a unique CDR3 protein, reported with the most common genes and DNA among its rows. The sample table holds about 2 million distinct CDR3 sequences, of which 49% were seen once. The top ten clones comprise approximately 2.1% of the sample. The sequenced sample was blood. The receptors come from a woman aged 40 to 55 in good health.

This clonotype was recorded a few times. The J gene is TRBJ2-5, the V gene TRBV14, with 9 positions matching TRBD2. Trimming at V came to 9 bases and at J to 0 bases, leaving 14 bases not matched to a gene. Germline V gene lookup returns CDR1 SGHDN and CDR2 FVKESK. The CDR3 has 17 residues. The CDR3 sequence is CASSRALSGRYQETQYF. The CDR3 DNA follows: TGTGCCAGTAGCAGGGCGTTGAGCGGGAGGTACCAAGAGACCCAGTACTTC.

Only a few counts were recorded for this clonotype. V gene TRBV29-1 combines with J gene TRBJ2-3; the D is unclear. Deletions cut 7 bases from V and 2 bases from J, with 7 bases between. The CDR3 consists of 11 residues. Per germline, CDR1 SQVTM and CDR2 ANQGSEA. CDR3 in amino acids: CSGDPTDTQYF. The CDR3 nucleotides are TGCAGCGGTGATCCCACAGATACGCAGTATTTT.

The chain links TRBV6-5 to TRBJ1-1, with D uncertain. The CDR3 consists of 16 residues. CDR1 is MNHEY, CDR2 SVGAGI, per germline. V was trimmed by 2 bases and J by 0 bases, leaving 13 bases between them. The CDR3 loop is CASSYKVQSMNTEAFF. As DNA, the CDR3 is TGTGCCAGCAGTTACAAAGTTCAATCCATGAACACTGAAGCTTTCTTT.

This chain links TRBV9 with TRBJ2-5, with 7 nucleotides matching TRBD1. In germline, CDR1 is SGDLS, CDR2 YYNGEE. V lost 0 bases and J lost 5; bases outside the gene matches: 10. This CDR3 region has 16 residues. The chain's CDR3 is CASSVDPNRGLETQYF. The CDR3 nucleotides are TGTGCCAGCAGCGTAGACCCTAACAGGGGTTTGGAGACCCAGTACTTC.

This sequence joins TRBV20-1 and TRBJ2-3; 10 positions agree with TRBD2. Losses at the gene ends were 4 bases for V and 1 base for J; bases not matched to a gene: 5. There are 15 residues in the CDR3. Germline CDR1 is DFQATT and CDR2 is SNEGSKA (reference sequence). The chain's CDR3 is CSATAGGRRTDTQYF. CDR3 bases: TGCAGTGCTACAGCGGGGGGGCGCCGCACAGATACGCAGTATTTT.

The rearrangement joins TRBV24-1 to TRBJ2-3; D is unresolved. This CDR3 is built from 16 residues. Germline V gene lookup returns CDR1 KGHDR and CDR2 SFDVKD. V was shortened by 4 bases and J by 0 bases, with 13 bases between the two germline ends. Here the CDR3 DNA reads TGTGCCACCAGTGAACCCATCAAGGGCAGCACAGATACGCAGTATTTT. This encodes CATSEPIKGSTDTQYF.

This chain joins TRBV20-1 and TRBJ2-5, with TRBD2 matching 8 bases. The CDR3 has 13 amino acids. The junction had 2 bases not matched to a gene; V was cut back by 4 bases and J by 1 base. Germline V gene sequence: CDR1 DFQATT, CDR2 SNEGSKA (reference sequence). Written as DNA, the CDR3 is TGCAGTGCTATTAGCGGGGCCCAAGAGACCCAGTACTTC. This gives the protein CSAISGAQETQYF.

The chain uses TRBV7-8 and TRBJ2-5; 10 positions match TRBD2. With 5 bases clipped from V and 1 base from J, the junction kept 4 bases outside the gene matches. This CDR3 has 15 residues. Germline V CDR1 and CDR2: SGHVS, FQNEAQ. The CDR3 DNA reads TGTGCCAGCAGCGCGGGACTAGCGTCCCAAGAGACCCAGTACTTC. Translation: CASSAGLASQETQYF. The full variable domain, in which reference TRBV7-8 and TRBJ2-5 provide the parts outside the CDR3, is GAGVSQSPRYKVAKRGQDVALRCDPISGHVSLFWYQQALGQGPEFLTYFQNEAQLDKSGLPSDRFFAERPEGSVSTLKIQRTQQEDSAVYLCASSAGLASQETQYFGPGTRLLVL.

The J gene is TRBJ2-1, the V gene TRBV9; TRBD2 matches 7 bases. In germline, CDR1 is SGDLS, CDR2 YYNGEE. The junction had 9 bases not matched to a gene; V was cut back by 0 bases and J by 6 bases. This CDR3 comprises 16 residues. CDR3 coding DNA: TGTGCCAGCAGCGTAGGGCTAGGCGGGGGTACCAATGAGCAGTTCTTC. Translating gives CASSVGLGGGTNEQFF.

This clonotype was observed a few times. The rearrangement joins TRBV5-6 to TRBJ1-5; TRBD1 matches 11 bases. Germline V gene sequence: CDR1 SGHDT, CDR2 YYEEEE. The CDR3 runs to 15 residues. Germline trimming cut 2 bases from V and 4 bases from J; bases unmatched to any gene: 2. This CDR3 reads CASSFGTGGNQPQHF. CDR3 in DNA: TGTGCCAGCAGCTTCGGGACAGGGGGGAATCAGCCCCAGCATTTT.

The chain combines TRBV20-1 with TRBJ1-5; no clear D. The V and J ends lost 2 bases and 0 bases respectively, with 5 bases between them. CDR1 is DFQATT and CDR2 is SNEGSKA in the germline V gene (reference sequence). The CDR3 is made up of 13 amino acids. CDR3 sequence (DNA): TGCAGTGCTAGACCGCCTAGCAATCAGCCCCAGCATTTT. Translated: CSARPPSNQPQHF.

The CDR3 DNA is TGTGCCAGCAGATCGGGCGGGGGGAACAATGAGCAGTTCTTC. This gives the protein CASRSGGGNNEQFF. The chain joins TRBV7-2 to TRBJ2-1; 8 nucleotides match TRBD2. Germline V CDR1 and CDR2: SGHTA, FQGNSA. The CDR3 covers 14 residues. V was pared by 6 bases and J by 5 bases, with 6 bases of the junction left unmatched.

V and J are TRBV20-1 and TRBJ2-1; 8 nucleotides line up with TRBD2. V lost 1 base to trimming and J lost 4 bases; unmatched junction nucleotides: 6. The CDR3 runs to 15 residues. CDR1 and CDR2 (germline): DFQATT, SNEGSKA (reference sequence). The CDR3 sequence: CSARGIAGGYNEQFF. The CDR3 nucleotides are TGCAGTGCTAGAGGTATCGCGGGGGGATACAATGAGCAGTTCTTC.

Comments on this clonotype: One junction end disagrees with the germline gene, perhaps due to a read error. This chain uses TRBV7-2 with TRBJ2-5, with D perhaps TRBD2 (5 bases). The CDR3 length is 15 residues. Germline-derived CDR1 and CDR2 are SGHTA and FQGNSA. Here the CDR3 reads CASSLPQADIKTRYF. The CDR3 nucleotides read TGCGCCAGCAGCTTACCGCAAGCGGATATAAAGACCCGGTACTTC.

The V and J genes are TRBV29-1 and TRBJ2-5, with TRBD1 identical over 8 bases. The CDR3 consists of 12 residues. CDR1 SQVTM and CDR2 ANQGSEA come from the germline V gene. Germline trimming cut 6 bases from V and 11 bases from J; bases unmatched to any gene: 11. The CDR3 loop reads CSVGQADSGQYF. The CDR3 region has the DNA TGCAGCGTGGGACAGGCGGATTCGGGGCAGTACTTC. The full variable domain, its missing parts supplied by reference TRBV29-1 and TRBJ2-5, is SAVISQKPSRDICQRGTSLTIQCQVDSQVTMMFWYRQQPGQSLTLIATANQGSEATYESGFVIDKFPISRPNLTFSTLTVSNMSPEDSSIYLCSVGQADSGQYFGPGTRLLVL.

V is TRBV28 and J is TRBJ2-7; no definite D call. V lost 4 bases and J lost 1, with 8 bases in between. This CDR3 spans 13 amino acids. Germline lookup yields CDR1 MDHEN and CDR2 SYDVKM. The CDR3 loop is CASSSHYSYEQYF. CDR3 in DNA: TGTGCCAGCAGTTCCCATTATTCCTACGAGCAGTACTTC.

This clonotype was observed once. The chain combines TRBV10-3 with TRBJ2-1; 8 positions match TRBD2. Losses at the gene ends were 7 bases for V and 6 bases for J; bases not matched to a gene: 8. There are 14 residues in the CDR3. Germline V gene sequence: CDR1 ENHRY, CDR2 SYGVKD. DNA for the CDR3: TGTGCCATCACCCCAAGCGGGAGAACCAATGAGCAGTTCTTC. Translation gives CAITPSGRTNEQFF.

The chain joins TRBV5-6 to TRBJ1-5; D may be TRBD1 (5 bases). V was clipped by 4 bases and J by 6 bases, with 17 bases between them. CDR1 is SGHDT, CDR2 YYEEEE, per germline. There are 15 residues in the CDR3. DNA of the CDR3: TGTGCCAGCAGCCTGGGACGCGGATTTGGTCAGCCCCAGCATTTT. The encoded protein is CASSLGRGFGQPQHF.

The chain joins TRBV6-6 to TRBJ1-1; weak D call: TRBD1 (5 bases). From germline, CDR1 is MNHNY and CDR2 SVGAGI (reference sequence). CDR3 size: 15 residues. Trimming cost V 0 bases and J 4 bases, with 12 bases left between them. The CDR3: CASSYSGARGTEAFF. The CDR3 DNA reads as TGTGCCAGCAGTTACTCAGGGGCGAGAGGCACTGAAGCTTTCTTT.

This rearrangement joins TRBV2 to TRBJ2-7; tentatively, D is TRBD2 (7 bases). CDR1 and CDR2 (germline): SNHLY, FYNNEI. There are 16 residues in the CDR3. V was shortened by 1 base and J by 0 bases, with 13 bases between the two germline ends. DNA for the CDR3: TGTGCCAGCAGTGAAGTGGGGGGGCCCAGCTCCTACGAGCAGTACTTC. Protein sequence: CASSEVGGPSSYEQYF.

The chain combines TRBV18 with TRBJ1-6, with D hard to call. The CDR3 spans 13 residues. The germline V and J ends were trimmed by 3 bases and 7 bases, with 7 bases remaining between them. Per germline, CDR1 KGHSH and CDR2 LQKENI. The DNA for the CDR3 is TGTGCCAGCTCACCGAAGGAAAATTCACCCCTCCACTTT. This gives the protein CASSPKENSPLHF.

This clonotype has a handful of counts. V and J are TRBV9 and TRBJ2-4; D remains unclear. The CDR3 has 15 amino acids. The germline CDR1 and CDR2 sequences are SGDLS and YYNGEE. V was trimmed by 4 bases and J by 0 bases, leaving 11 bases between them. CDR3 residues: CASSPDLLAKNIQYF. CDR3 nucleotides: TGTGCCAGCAGCCCCGACCTCCTAGCCAAAAACATTCAGTACTTC.

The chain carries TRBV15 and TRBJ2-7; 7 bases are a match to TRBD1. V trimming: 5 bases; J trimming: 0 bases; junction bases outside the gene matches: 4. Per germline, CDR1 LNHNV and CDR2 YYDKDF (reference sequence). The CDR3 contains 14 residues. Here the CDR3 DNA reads TGTGCCACCAGCGTGGACAGGAACTCCTACGAGCAGTACTTC. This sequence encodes CATSVDRNSYEQYF.

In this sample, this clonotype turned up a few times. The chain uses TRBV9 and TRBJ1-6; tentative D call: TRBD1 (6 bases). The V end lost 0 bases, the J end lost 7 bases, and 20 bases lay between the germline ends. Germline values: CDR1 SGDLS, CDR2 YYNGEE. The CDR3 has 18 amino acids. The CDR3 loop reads CASSVGQDSARYNSPLHF. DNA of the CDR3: TGTGCCAGCAGCGTAGGTCAGGACAGTGCTCGTTACAATTCACCCCTCCACTTT. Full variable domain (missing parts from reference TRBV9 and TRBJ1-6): DSGVTQTPKHLITATGQRVTLRCSPRSGDLSVYWYQQSLDQGLQFLIQYYNGEERAKGNILERFSAQQFPDLHSELNLSSLELGDSALYFCASSVGQDSARYNSPLHFGNGTRLTVT.

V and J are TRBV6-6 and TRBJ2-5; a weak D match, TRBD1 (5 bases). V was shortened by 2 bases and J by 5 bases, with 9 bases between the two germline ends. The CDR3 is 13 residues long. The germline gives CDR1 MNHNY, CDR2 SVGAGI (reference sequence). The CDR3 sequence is CASSYRGAETQYF. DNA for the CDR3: TGTGCCAGCAGTTACAGGGGCGCGGAGACCCAGTACTTC.

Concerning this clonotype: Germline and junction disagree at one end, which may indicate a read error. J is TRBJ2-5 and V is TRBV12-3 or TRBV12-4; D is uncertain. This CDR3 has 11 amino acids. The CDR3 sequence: CASSSSRTPYF. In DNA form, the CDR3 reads TGTGCCAGCAGTTCTTCCAGGACCCCGTACTTC.

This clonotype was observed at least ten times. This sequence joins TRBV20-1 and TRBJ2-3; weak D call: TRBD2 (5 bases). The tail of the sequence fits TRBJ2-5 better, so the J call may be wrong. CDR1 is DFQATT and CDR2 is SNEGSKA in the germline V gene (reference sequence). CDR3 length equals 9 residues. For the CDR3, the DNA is TGCAGTGTGGGAGACACCCAGTACTTC. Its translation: CSVGDTQYF.

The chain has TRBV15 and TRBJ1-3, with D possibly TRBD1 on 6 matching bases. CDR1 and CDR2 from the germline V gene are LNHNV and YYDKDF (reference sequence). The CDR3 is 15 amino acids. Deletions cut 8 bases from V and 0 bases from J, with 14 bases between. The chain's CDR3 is CATADRSSSGNTIYF. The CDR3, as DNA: TGTGCCACCGCGGACAGATCGTCCTCTGGAAACACCATATATTTT. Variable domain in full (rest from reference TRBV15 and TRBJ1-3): DAMVIQNPRYQVTQFGKPVTLSCSQTLNHNVMYWYQQKSSQAPKLLFHYYDKDFNNEADTPDNFQSRRPNTSFCFLDIRSPGLGDTAMYLCATADRSSSGNTIYFGEGSWLTVV.

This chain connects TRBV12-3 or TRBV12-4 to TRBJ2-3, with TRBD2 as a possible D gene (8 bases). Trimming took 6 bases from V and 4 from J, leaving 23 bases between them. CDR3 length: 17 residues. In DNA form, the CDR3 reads TGTGCCAGCAGCTGGGGGACAGCGGGGGATAGCGCAGATACGCAGTATTTT. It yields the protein CASSWGTAGDSADTQYF.

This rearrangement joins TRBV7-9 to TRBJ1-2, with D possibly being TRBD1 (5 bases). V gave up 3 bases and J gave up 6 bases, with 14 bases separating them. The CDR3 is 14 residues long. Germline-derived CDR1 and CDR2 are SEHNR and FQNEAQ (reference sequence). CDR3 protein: CASSFAQGVNGYTF. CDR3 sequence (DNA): TGTGCCAGCAGCTTCGCCCAGGGAGTGAATGGCTACACCTTC. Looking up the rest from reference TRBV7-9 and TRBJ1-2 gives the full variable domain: DTGVSQNPRHKITKRGQNVTFRCDPISEHNRLYWYRQTLGQGPEFLTYFQNEAQLEKSRLLSDRFSAERPKGSFSTLEIQRTEQGDSAMYLCASSFAQGVNGYTFGSGTRLTVV.